The next 21 T cell receptor beta chains were all read from a single sample in a study of cytomegalovirus exposure and HLA in healthy donors. PCR amplification relied on 60 Vbeta primers (plus 13 Jbeta primers). Only in-frame clones appear in the TCRdb table, and some are missing; sequencing was by immunoSEQ multiplex PCR. The sample yields 170,000 or so clones, about 81% seen once. The sequencing input was PBMCs. These receptors came from a woman aged 25 to 45 in good health and CMV-seronegative.

V and J are TRBV6-5 and TRBJ1-3; D might be TRBD1 (6 bases). The germline V gene has CDR1 MNHEY and CDR2 SVGAGI. CDR3 size: 15 residues. The germline V and J ends were trimmed by 6 bases and 3 bases, with 15 bases remaining between them. For the CDR3, the DNA is TGTGCCAGCAGCTCTGTACAGGGATTTGGAAACACCATATATTTT. Residues: CASSSVQGFGNTIYF.

This clone was recorded a few times. The genes are TRBV7-8 and TRBJ1-3; 8 bases agree with TRBD1. V was clipped by 3 bases and J by 1 base; unmatched bases: 5. In germline, CDR1 is SGHVS, CDR2 FQNEAQ. CDR3 length: 16 residues. The CDR3 loop reads CASSFGTGGSGNTIYF. The DNA for the CDR3 is TGTGCCAGCAGCTTTGGGACAGGCGGGTCTGGAAACACCATATATTTT.

This chain uses TRBV6-1 with TRBJ1-5; D is possibly TRBD1 (5 bases). CDR1 and CDR2 from the germline V gene are MNHNS and SASEGT. V shed 3 bases and J shed 0 bases, with 12 bases lying between them. This CDR3 has 16 residues. The CDR3 region has the DNA TGTGCCAGCAGTGAGGGGCTGAACTATAGCAATCAGCCCCAGCATTTT. Amino acid sequence: CASSEGLNYSNQPQHF.

The J gene is TRBJ2-6, the V gene TRBV28; D may be TRBD2 (6 bases). Germline CDR1 reads MDHEN; CDR2 reads SYDVKM. This CDR3 spans 16 amino acids. Trimming removed 3 bases at V and 0 bases at J, with 9 bases between. The CDR3 DNA reads TGTGCCAGCAGTTTTCGGGGGAGCTCTGGGGCCAACGTCCTGACTTTC. Residues: CASSFRGSSGANVLTF.

This clone was counted a few times. The chain recombines TRBV28 with TRBJ1-5; D is unresolved. Trimming took off 5 bases at V and 1 base at J, with 15 bases between the two ends. CDR3 size: 16 residues. The germline V gene has CDR1 MDHEN and CDR2 SYDVKM. The CDR3, as DNA: TGTGCCAGCAGTCTACACAGAGCGGAAAGCAATCAGCCCCAGCATTTT. It specifies CASSLHRAESNQPQHF.

The chain uses TRBV11-3 and TRBJ1-4; D is unresolved. The ends were cut back, 1 base at V and 6 bases at J, with 12 bases in the middle. This CDR3 is 15 amino acids long. Germline lookup yields CDR1 SGHNT and CDR2 YENEEA. CDR3 sequence (DNA): TGTGCCAGCAGCTTAGTTGGGCCGGACTATGAAAAACTGTTTTTT. Amino acids: CASSLVGPDYEKLFF.

This chain connects TRBV13 to TRBJ2-1, with TRBD2 matching 10 bases. Germline CDR1 and CDR2: PRHDT and FYEKMQ (reference sequence). J was trimmed by 4 bases and V by 0 bases; bases with no gene match: 0. The length of the CDR3 is 15 residues. The CDR3 sequence is CASSLGSGRYNEQFF. In nucleotides, the CDR3 is TGTGCCAGCAGCTTAGGTAGCGGGAGGTACAATGAGCAGTTCTTC. Combining the CDR3 with reference TRBV13 and TRBJ2-1 gives the whole variable domain AAGVIQSPRHLIKEKRETATLKCYPIPRHDTVYWYQQGPGQDPQFLISFYEKMQSDKGSIPDRFSAQQFSDYHSELNMSSLELGDSALYFCASSLGSGRYNEQFFGPGTRLTVL.

CDR3 DNA: TGTGCCAGCAGCTTAGCGCTAGCGCACGAGCAGTACTTC. Its translation: CASSLALAHEQYF. The V and J genes are TRBV7-9 and TRBJ2-7; the D gene is possibly TRBD2 (6 bases). Trimming shortened V by 0 bases and J by 5 bases, and 8 bases separated the two germline ends. This CDR3 comprises 13 residues. CDR1 SEHNR and CDR2 FQNEAQ come from the germline V gene (reference sequence).

The genes are TRBV7-3 and TRBJ2-1; 12 bases align to TRBD2. Germline-derived CDR1 and CDR2 are SGHTA and FQGTGA. CDR3 size: 19 residues. After removal of 0 bases from V and 0 bases from J, the junction contained 6 bases not matched to a gene. DNA of the CDR3: TGTGCCAGCAGCTTAACCGCTTGGACTAGCGGGGTCTCCTACAATGAGCAGTTCTTC. Translation gives CASSLTAWTSGVSYNEQFF.

The gene calls are TRBV6-5 and TRBJ2-6; the match to TRBD1 covers 8 bases. V gave up 4 bases and J gave up 2 bases; unmatched junction bases: 1. In germline, CDR1 is MNHEY, CDR2 SVGAGI. The CDR3 sequence is 15 residues long. CDR3 bases: TGTGCCAGCAGTTCAGGGGGCGCTGGGGCCAACGTCCTGACTTTC. It encodes CASSSGGAGANVLTF.

V is TRBV2 and J is TRBJ2-1; 8 nucleotides line up with TRBD2. Germline CDR1 is SNHLY and CDR2 is FYNNEI. The CDR3 consists of 14 residues. V was pared by 7 bases and J by 5 bases, with 7 bases of the junction left unmatched. The CDR3 nucleotides are TGTGCCAGCACCAGACAACTAGCGGACAATGAGCAGTTCTTC. This sequence encodes CASTRQLADNEQFF.

This chain links TRBV27 with TRBJ2-3; perhaps TRBD2 as D (6 bases). Germline V CDR1 and CDR2: MNHEY, SMNVEV (reference sequence). Trimming removed 3 bases at V and 2 bases at J, with 9 bases between. The CDR3 runs 14 residues. The CDR3 DNA sequence: TGTGCCAGCAGTTTGGGACTCGCCACAGATACGCAGTATTTT. Translated: CASSLGLATDTQYF.

This clone was counted a single time. The chain links TRBV5-4 to TRBJ2-1, with 7 bases fitting TRBD1. The V gene's germline CDR1 is SGHNT and CDR2 YYREEE (reference sequence). Germline trimming cut 7 bases from V and 0 bases from J; bases unmatched to any gene: 1. This CDR3 has 13 residues. CDR3 amino acids: CASWDSSYNEQFF. DNA of the CDR3: TGTGCCAGCTGGGACAGCTCCTACAATGAGCAGTTCTTC.

The chain carries TRBV28 and TRBJ2-7; the D is unclear. The V gene lost 6 bases and the J gene lost 6 bases, with 18 bases spanning the gap. The CDR3 has 14 amino acids. The germline V gene has CDR1 MDHEN and CDR2 SYDVKM. The CDR3: CASRKEDRTPEQYF. DNA of the CDR3: TGTGCCAGCAGAAAAGAGGATCGAACACCCGAGCAGTACTTC.

V usage is TRBV27 and J usage is TRBJ1-3, with D maybe TRBD1 (6 bases). CDR1 is MNHEY and CDR2 is SMNVEV in the germline V gene (reference sequence). The ends were cut back, 5 bases at V and 6 bases at J, with 8 bases in the middle. The CDR3 has 12 amino acids. CDR3 sequence (DNA): TGTGCCAGCAGTAACAGGGAAAACACCATATATTTT. This gives the protein CASSNRENTIYF.

The V call is TRBV7-2, the J call TRBJ2-7; 7 nucleotides line up with TRBD1. With V trimmed by 0 bases and J by 0 bases, 5 bases remained unmatched. This CDR3 comprises 16 residues. Germline-derived CDR1 and CDR2 are SGHTA and FQGNSA. The CDR3 is CASSLAGGTDSYEQYF. CDR3 sequence (DNA): TGTGCCAGCAGCTTAGCGGGTGGGACAGACTCCTACGAGCAGTACTTC. Full variable domain (missing parts from reference TRBV7-2 and TRBJ2-7): GAGVSQSPSNKVTEKGKDVELRCDPISGHTALYWYRQSLGQGLEFLIYFQGNSAPDKSGLPSDRFSAERTGGSVSTLTIQRTQQEDSAVYLCASSLAGGTDSYEQYFGPGTRLTVT.

The rearrangement links TRBV27 to TRBJ2-3, with D possibly TRBD1 on 5 matching bases. The V gene lost 7 bases and the J gene lost 4 bases, with 9 bases spanning the gap. Germline lookup yields CDR1 MNHEY and CDR2 SMNVEV (reference sequence). The CDR3 loop spans 12 amino acids. The DNA of the CDR3 is TGTGCCAGCACTAGGGGCCCAGATACGCAGTATTTT. Translated, it gives CASTRGPDTQYF.

The gene calls are TRBV11-2 and TRBJ2-2, with 14 bases aligning to TRBD2. V shed 5 bases, J shed 3 bases, and the junction held 5 bases outside the gene matches. The V gene's germline CDR1 is SGHAT and CDR2 FQNNGV. The CDR3 is made up of 17 amino acids. The CDR3 nucleotides are TGTGCCAGCAGCCCGGGACTAGCGGGAGAGTACACCGGGGAGCTGTTTTTT. Amino acids: CASSPGLAGEYTGELFF. The variable domain in full, with the rest retrieved from reference TRBV11-2 and TRBJ2-2, is EAGVAQSPRYKIIEKRQSVAFWCNPISGHATLYWYQQILGQGPKLLIQFQNNGVVDDSQLPKDRFSAERLKGVDSTLKIQPAKLEDSAVYLCASSPGLAGEYTGELFFGEGSRLTVL.

The CDR3 spells CASSVGQGAYNEQFF. In DNA form, the CDR3 reads TGTGCCAGCAGTGTTGGGCAGGGCGCGTACAATGAGCAGTTCTTC. V is TRBV2 and J is TRBJ2-1, with a possible D match to TRBD1 (5 bases). From germline, CDR1 is SNHLY and CDR2 FYNNEI. Trimming pared 4 bases from V and 4 bases from J, leaving 14 bases between. The CDR3 covers 15 residues. The complete variable domain, with remaining parts taken from reference TRBV2 and TRBJ2-1, reads EPEVTQTPSHQVTQMGQEVILRCVPISNHLYFYWYRQILGQKVEFLVSFYNNEISEKSEIFDDQFSVERPDGSNFTLKIRSTKLEDSAMYFCASSVGQGAYNEQFFGPGTRLTVL.

The chain employs TRBV19 and TRBJ2-1; 10 bases are shared with TRBD2. Losses at the gene ends were 6 bases for V and 6 bases for J; bases not matched to a gene: 8. Germline V CDR1 and CDR2: LNHDA, SQIVND (reference sequence). The CDR3 runs 15 residues. The CDR3 spells CASSALAGVPNEQFF. The CDR3 DNA is TGTGCCAGTAGCGCCCTAGCGGGAGTTCCCAATGAGCAGTTCTTC. The full variable domain, with the rest looked up from reference TRBV19 and TRBJ2-1, is DGGITQSPKYLFRKEGQNVTLSCEQNLNHDAMYWYRQDPGQGLRLIYYSQIVNDFQKGDIAEGYSVSREKKESFPLTVTSAQKNPTAFYLCASSALAGVPNEQFFGPGTRLTVL.

V gene TRBV7-2 combines with J gene TRBJ2-5; 10 nucleotides line up with TRBD2. CDR3 length: 16 amino acids. The V segment lost 3 bases and the J segment 2 bases; nucleotides outside the gene matches: 6. Germline-derived CDR1 and CDR2 are SGHTA and FQGNSA. The CDR3: CASSFLSGGLQETQYF. CDR3 sequence (DNA): TGTGCCAGCAGCTTTCTTAGCGGGGGGTTACAAGAGACCCAGTACTTC.